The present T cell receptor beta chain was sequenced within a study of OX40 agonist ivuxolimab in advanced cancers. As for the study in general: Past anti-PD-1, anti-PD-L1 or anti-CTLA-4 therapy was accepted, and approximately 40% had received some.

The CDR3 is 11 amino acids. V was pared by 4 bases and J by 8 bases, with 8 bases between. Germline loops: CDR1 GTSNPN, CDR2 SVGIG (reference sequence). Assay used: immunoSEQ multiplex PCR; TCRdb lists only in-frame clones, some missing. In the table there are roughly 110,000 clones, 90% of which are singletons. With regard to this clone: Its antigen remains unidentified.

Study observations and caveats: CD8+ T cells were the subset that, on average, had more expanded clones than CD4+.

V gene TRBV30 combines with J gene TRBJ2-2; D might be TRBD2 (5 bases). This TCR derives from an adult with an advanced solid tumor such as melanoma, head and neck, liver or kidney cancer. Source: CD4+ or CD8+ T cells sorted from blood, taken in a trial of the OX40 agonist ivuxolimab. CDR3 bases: TGTGCCTGGAAGGAGGCTGGGGAGCTGTTTTTT. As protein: CAWKEAGELFF.